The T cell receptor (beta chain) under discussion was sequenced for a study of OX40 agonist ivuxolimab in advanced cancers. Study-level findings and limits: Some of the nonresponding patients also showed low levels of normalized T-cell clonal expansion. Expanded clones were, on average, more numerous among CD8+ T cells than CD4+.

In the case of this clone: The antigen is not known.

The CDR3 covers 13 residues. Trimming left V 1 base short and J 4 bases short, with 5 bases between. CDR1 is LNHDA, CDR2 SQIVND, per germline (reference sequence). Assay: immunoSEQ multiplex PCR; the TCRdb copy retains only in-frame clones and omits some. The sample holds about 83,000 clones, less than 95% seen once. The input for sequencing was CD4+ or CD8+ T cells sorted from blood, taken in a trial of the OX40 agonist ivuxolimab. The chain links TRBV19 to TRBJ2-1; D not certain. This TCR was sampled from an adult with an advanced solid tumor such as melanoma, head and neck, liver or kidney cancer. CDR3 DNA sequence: TGTGCCAGTAGTATAGGAGGTTACAATGAGCAGTTCTTC. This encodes CASSIGGYNEQFF.